Below, one T cell receptor (beta chain) is given with its context. The antigen is undetermined. Barcoded TCR alpha and TCR beta cDNA libraries with UMIs came from 5'RACE using constant-segment primers. Via MiXCR, TCRdb re-called the 5' RACE reads, giving one row per CDR3 protein. The repertoire consists of more than 350,000 distinct CDR3 sequences, with roughly 20% occurring once and the leading ten covering roughly an eighth. The data stem from a study of T-cell memory formation after mild COVID-19. Trimming stripped 4 bases from V and 8 bases from J, with 13 bases between. The CDR3 runs to 13 residues. The germline CDR1 and CDR2 sequences are SGHTA and FQGTGA. General study results and limits: CD4/CD8 balance held among clones contracting day 15 to 85, and later expanders leaned CD4+.

The sequence was obtained from an adult woman who had mild COVID-19 (a few samples of this study predate the infection). Cell type and time point are not known. The sample was PBMCs or a T cell subset sorted from them (not recorded which). This chain joins TRBV7-3 and TRBJ2-3; D remains unclear. The CDR3, as DNA: TGTGCCAGCAGCTCGGTATCCTCGGGTACGCAGTATTTT. It encodes CASSSVSSGTQYF.